This TCR beta chain was found in a study of CD8 T cells in ankylosing spondylitis. General study results and limits: Within ankylosing spondylitis blood, a TCR beta motif made up of roughly eight highly homologous variants appeared to be characteristic.

The V and J ends lost 6 bases and 2 bases respectively, with 13 bases between them. Germline-derived CDR1 and CDR2 are SGHRS and YFSETQ. The CDR3 contains 14 residues. In this sample, this clonotype turned up a few times. Its antigen is not known. In TCRdb, the 5' RACE reads were re-called with MiXCR into one record per CDR3 protein. This table has some 840,000 distinct CDR3 sequences, 10% to 15% appearing once. This sequence joins TRBV5-1 and TRBJ2-3; D is undetermined. Input material: blood, either unsorted or a sorted T cell fraction (not recorded which). The receptor was derived from a male donor with ankylosing spondylitis. DNA for the CDR3: TGCGCCAGCATTGAAACGGACCCCACAGATACGCAGTATTTT. Its protein is CASIETDPTDTQYF. Filled out from reference TRBV5-1 and TRBJ2-3, the complete variable domain reads KAGVTQTPRYLIKTRGQQVTLSCSPISGHRSVSWYQQTPGQGLQFLFEYFSETQRNKGNFPGRFSGRQFSNSRSEMNVSTLELGDSALYLCASIETDPTDTQYFGPGTRLTVL.